Listed below are T cell receptor beta chains from one sample, sequenced in a study of cytomegalovirus exposure and HLA in healthy donors. Profiled with immunoSEQ multiplex PCR; TCRdb holds only in-frame clones, not every one. Altogether around 130,000 clones are present, roughly 80% being singletons, with the ten largest covering roughly 4%. Sequencing input: PBMCs. All receptors derive from a woman in her 40s in good health and CMV-seronegative. The CDR3 runs from the conserved cysteine through the conserved F or W. Each record gives: V gene, clone size, J gene, D gene, CDR3 length, CDR3 DNA, CDR3 protein. A D gene is named only where the DNA matches it firmly. Clone size is not always given. Where it is, it says once, few, many or a class for expanded clones.

v_call: TRBV15; clone_size: NA; j_call: TRBJ2-5; d_call: TRBD2; cdr3_length: 14; cdr3_nt: TGTGCCACCAGCAGGTGGGGGGGGGAGGAGACCCAGTACTTC; cdr3_aa: CATSRWGGEETQYF
v_call: TRBV6-6; clone_size: few; j_call: TRBJ2-1; d_call: NA; cdr3_length: 12; cdr3_nt: TGTGCCAGCAGTCGGACTCAGAATGAGCAGTTCTTC; cdr3_aa: CASSRTQNEQFF
v_call: TRBV25-1; clone_size: NA; j_call: TRBJ1-1; d_call: NA; cdr3_length: 13; cdr3_nt: TGTGCCAGCAGAAACCGTTTCGGGACTGAAGCTTTCTTT; cdr3_aa: CASRNRFGTEAFF
v_call: TRBV19; clone_size: NA; j_call: TRBJ2-5; d_call: NA; cdr3_length: 16; cdr3_nt: TGTGCCAGTAGTATGGGAGGGACAACCTTTCAAGAGACCCAGTACTTC; cdr3_aa: CASSMGGTTFQETQYF
v_call: TRBV7-8; clone_size: NA; j_call: TRBJ2-1; d_call: TRBD2; cdr3_length: 17; cdr3_nt: TGTGCCAGCCGCTTTTCGACTAGCGGGGGGACGTACCACGAGCAGTTCTTC; cdr3_aa: CASRFSTSGGTYHEQFF
v_call: TRBV4-3; clone_size: few; j_call: TRBJ2-7; d_call: TRBD2; cdr3_length: 14; cdr3_nt: TGCGCCAGCAGCCAAGATTGGGGAGGGCGTGAGCAGTACTTC; cdr3_aa: CASSQDWGGREQYF
v_call: TRBV29-1; clone_size: NA; j_call: TRBJ1-1; d_call: NA; cdr3_length: 14; cdr3_nt: TGCAGCGCCGCACGTGGGACTTTGAACACTGAAGCTTTCTTT; cdr3_aa: CSAARGTLNTEAFF
v_call: TRBV7-6; clone_size: NA; j_call: TRBJ1-5; d_call: NA; cdr3_length: 12; cdr3_nt: TGTGCCAGCAGCTTACAGGATCAGCCCCAGCATTTT; cdr3_aa: CASSLQDQPQHF
v_call: TRBV5-6; clone_size: NA; j_call: TRBJ2-3; d_call: TRBD2; cdr3_length: 19; cdr3_nt: TGTGCCAGCAGCCCCCTATTTCTACGGACTAGCGGGGGGTCAGATACGCAGTATTTT; cdr3_aa: CASSPLFLRTSGGSDTQYF
v_call: TRBV4-1; clone_size: NA; j_call: TRBJ2-1; d_call: TRBD2; cdr3_length: 16; cdr3_nt: TGCGCCAGCAGCCAACCCGGACTAGCGGGTCTCAATGAGCAGTTCTTC; cdr3_aa: CASSQPGLAGLNEQFF
v_call: TRBV7-8; clone_size: NA; j_call: TRBJ2-5; d_call: NA; cdr3_length: 15; cdr3_nt: TGTGCCAGCAGCTTAGTTCGGGGTCCGCGCGAGACCCAGTACTTC; cdr3_aa: CASSLVRGPRETQYF
v_call: TRBV9; clone_size: NA; j_call: TRBJ1-6; d_call: NA; cdr3_length: 15; cdr3_nt: TGTGCCAGCAGCGTAGAAGGACAGAGGAATTCACCCCTCCACTTT; cdr3_aa: CASSVEGQRNSPLHF
v_call: TRBV28; clone_size: NA; j_call: TRBJ1-1; d_call: TRBD1; cdr3_length: 13; cdr3_nt: TGTGCCAGCAGTTTAACCCAGGGACAGGAAGCTTTCTTT; cdr3_aa: CASSLTQGQEAFF
v_call: TRBV6-5; clone_size: NA; j_call: TRBJ2-7; d_call: TRBD2; cdr3_length: 14; cdr3_nt: TGTGCCAGCAGCCGAACTAGCGGGGGCTACGAGCAGTACTTC; cdr3_aa: CASSRTSGGYEQYF
v_call: TRBV18; clone_size: NA; j_call: TRBJ1-1; d_call: NA; cdr3_length: 14; cdr3_nt: TGTGCCAGCTCACCAGAGGGCGGGAACACTGAAGCTTTCTTT; cdr3_aa: CASSPEGGNTEAFF
v_call: TRBV4-3; clone_size: NA; j_call: TRBJ1-2; d_call: TRBD1; cdr3_length: 15; cdr3_nt: TGCGCCAGCAGCCAAGAAAGGGGGCGGGCGAATGGCTACACCTTC; cdr3_aa: CASSQERGRANGYTF
v_call: TRBV6-5; clone_size: NA; j_call: TRBJ2-7; d_call: TRBD1; cdr3_length: 13; cdr3_nt: TGTGCCAGCAGATCGACAGGGGTCCACGAGCAGTACTTC; cdr3_aa: CASRSTGVHEQYF
v_call: TRBV7-7; clone_size: NA; j_call: TRBJ2-3; d_call: TRBD2; cdr3_length: 15; cdr3_nt: TGTGCTAGCAGCGCGGGACTAGCAATCGGTGATACGCAGTATTTT; cdr3_aa: CASSAGLAIGDTQYF
v_call: TRBV6-5; clone_size: NA; j_call: TRBJ2-5; d_call: NA; cdr3_length: 13; cdr3_nt: TGTGCCAGCAGTGCCTCTAGAGCAGAGACCCAGTACTTC; cdr3_aa: CASSASRAETQYF
v_call: TRBV5-1; clone_size: once; j_call: TRBJ1-1; d_call: NA; cdr3_length: 14; cdr3_nt: TGCGCCAGCAAGGAGGGCCCCGGGAACACTGAAGCTTTCTTT; cdr3_aa: CASKEGPGNTEAFF
v_call: TRBV5-6; clone_size: NA; j_call: TRBJ2-7; d_call: TRBD1; cdr3_length: 15; cdr3_nt: TGTGCCAGCAGCTTGTATGGGACAGGGGCCTACGAGCAGTACTTC; cdr3_aa: CASSLYGTGAYEQYF
v_call: TRBV10-3; clone_size: few; j_call: TRBJ2-3; d_call: TRBD2; cdr3_length: 14; cdr3_nt: TGTGCCATCAGTGATAGCGGGGGGGTAGATACGCAGTATTTT; cdr3_aa: CAISDSGGVDTQYF
v_call: TRBV28; clone_size: NA; j_call: TRBJ1-2; d_call: NA; cdr3_length: 13; cdr3_nt: TGTGCCAGCAGTTTAGCTCGGGGGAGTGGCTACACCTTC; cdr3_aa: CASSLARGSGYTF
v_call: TRBV4-2; clone_size: NA; j_call: TRBJ1-2; d_call: NA; cdr3_length: 14; cdr3_nt: TGTGCCAGCAGCCAAGAAGGGAGACCCGATGGCTACACCTTC; cdr3_aa: CASSQEGRPDGYTF